This record covers a single TCR beta chain. The sample belongs to a study of blood T cell repertoires in COVID-19. Study details: The cDNA or gDNA used as material had been derived from T cells, B-cell-depleted T cells, or PBMCs.

Germline assignment: CDR1 LGHDT and CDR2 YNNKEL (reference sequence). The length of the CDR3 is 14 residues. Trimming shortened V by 3 bases and J by 2 bases, and 10 bases separated the two germline ends. As processed by the authors: Amplification of reference gene primers provided the estimated nucleated cell counts. Sequencing used immunoSEQ multiplex PCR; TCRdb keeps in-frame clones, though not all of them. That table is the source of V, J and clone size, and D and trimming were worked out from the DNA. The sample comprises 100,000 to 150,000 clones, 60% to 80% of which are singletons, and roughly 5.5% rests with the top ten.

This chain joins TRBV3-1 (or the pseudogene TRBV3-2) and TRBJ1-1; D ambiguous. Sequencing input: peripheral blood. This receptor was taken from a man in his 60s with acute or convalescent COVID-19. The CDR3 DNA sequence: TGTGCCAGCAGCCAGCAAACACCTAACACTGAAGCTTTCTTT. It yields the protein CASSQQTPNTEAFF.